This T cell receptor beta chain appears in the sequencing data of a study of OX40 agonist ivuxolimab in advanced cancers. CDR1 is KGHSH and CDR2 is LQKENI in the germline V gene. This CDR3 is 15 amino acids long. V shed 3 bases and J shed 2 bases, with 10 bases lying between them. The protocol was immunoSEQ multiplex PCR, while the TCRdb copy is restricted to in-frame clones and leaves out a portion. This table holds just under 65,000 clones, over 75% found once. The genes are TRBV18 and TRBJ2-2; possibly TRBD1 for D (5 bases). This sequence was found in an adult with an advanced solid tumor such as melanoma, head and neck, liver or kidney cancer. The starting material was CD4+ or CD8+ T cells sorted from blood, obtained in a trial of the OX40 agonist ivuxolimab. CDR3 loop: CASSPTQGNTGELFF. The CDR3 DNA is TGTGCCAGCTCACCCACCCAGGGTAACACCGGGGAGCTGTTTTTT. The full variable domain, in which reference TRBV18 and TRBJ2-2 provide the parts outside the CDR3, is NAGVMQNPRHLVRRRGQEARLRCSPMKGHSHVYWYRQLPEEGLKFMVYLQKENIIDESGMPKERFSAEFPKEGPSILRIQQVVRGDSAAYFCASSPTQGNTGELFFGEGSRLTVL.